This T cell receptor (beta chain) was profiled in a study of blood T cells in healthy people across ages. The authors ran a second PCR of about 6 to 11 cycles using a sample-barcoded 5' primer and a J-beta primer mix. A tag from a template-switch adaptor with 12 random nucleotides marked each cDNA molecule. TCRdb re-analysed the 5' RACE reads in MiXCR, keeping a single row per CDR3 protein. Of about 620,000 distinct CDR3 sequences listed, 21% were seen once; the top ten hold under 4%. Concerning this clonotype: Its target is unknown.

Per germline, CDR1 MNHEY and CDR2 SVGEGT. This CDR3 has 13 residues. V was trimmed by 8 bases and J by 4 bases, leaving 14 bases between them. Donors ranged from about 6 to 95 years old and were healthy Caucasians in Russia. Whole-study results and caveats: Leaving the PBMCs unsorted stopped any conclusive comparison of naive versus antigen-experienced cells.

Sequencing was carried out using blood. The gene calls are TRBV6-2 or TRBV6-3 and TRBJ1-1; TRBD1 is a possible D gene (5 bases). This receptor was obtained from a man between 70 and 80 years old in good health. The CDR3 protein is CASGEQEGTEAFF. CDR3 nucleotides: TGTGCCAGCGGAGAACAGGAGGGCACTGAAGCTTTCTTT.